Sequencing of this T cell receptor beta chain was carried out in a study of blood T cell repertoires in COVID-19. Background on the study: Acute-phase and convalescent COVID-19 samples originated in the United States, Italy and Spain.

The table came from immunoSEQ multiplex PCR; TCRdb's copy has only in-frame clones and leaves some out. The table records fewer than 150,000 clones, over 70% of them present only once. Germline assignment: CDR1 LGHNT and CDR2 FRNRAP. The CDR3 spans 15 residues. The trim removed 0 bases at V and 6 bases at J, leaving 5 bases unmatched. The sequenced material came from peripheral blood. The clonotype comes from a man aged 50 to 60 with acute or convalescent COVID-19. This chain joins TRBV12-5 and TRBJ2-1; TRBD1 aligns across 7 bases. CDR3 coding DNA: TGTGCTAGTGGTTTGGTACGGGACAGAACCAATGAGCAGTTCTTC. Translation: CASGLVRDRTNEQFF.